These 15 T cell receptor beta chains originate from one sample sequenced in a study of cytomegalovirus exposure and HLA in healthy donors. Use of 60 Vbeta and 13 Jbeta primers characterized the PCR. Only in-frame clones appear in the TCRdb table, and some are missing; sequencing was by immunoSEQ multiplex PCR. The table records about 110,000 clones, around 80% of them present only once. Material for sequencing was PBMCs. These receptors were collected from a young woman in good health and CMV-seropositive.

As to this clone: Compared with germline, one end of the junction differs, possibly owing to a read error. The rearrangement uses TRBV7-7 and TRBJ2-5; D might be TRBD1 (6 bases). Germline lookup yields CDR1 SSHAT and CDR2 FNYEAQ (reference sequence). CDR3 length: 14 amino acids. Written as DNA, the CDR3 is TGTGCTAGCAGCGGTTTTGGGCAGGGGCGTCCAAAGTACTTC. It is translated as CASSGFGQGRPKYF.

This clone was found a few times. The chain's CDR3 is CASSLAPVRDRGRVGNTEAFF. The DNA for the CDR3 is TGTGCCAGCAGCTTAGCCCCTGTCCGGGACAGGGGGAGGGTAGGGAACACTGAAGCTTTCTTT. The chain recombines TRBV7-2 with TRBJ1-1; TRBD1 agrees at 11 bases. The CDR3 totals 21 residues. With 0 bases clipped from V and 1 base from J, the junction kept 16 bases outside the gene matches. In germline, CDR1 is SGHTA, CDR2 FQGNSA.

The V gene is TRBV5-4, the J gene TRBJ1-5, with D unclear. The V gene's germline CDR1 is SGHNT and CDR2 YYREEE (reference sequence). The CDR3 has 17 residues. Between the trimmed V and J ends, which lost 3 bases and 6 bases, there was a span of 22 bases. This CDR3 reads CASSSDTGRQSCQPQHF. The CDR3, as DNA: TGTGCCAGCAGCTCGGATACCGGGAGACAATCTTGTCAGCCCCAGCATTTT. Full variable domain (remainder filled in from reference TRBV5-4 and TRBJ1-5): ETGVTQSPTHLIKTRGQQVTLRCSSQSGHNTVSWYQQALGQGPQFIFQYYREEENGRGNFPPRFSGLQFPNYSSELNVNALELDDSALYLCASSSDTGRQSCQPQHFGDGTRLSIL.

This clone was seen only once. This chain joins TRBV4-1 and TRBJ1-2; D gene ambiguous. V lost 4 bases to trimming and J lost 4 bases, with 16 bases between them. CDR1 and CDR2 (germline): MGHRA, YSYEKL. The CDR3 sequence is 15 residues long. The DNA for the CDR3 is TGCGCCAGCAGCCGCGTGTTGGGAGAGGGCTATGGCTACACCTTC. This translates into CASSRVLGEGYGYTF.

The chain joins TRBV19 to TRBJ2-1; 9 bases line up with TRBD2. The CDR3 extends over 17 amino acids. The V and J ends lost 5 bases and 6 bases, in that order; junction bases with no gene match: 14. Germline V CDR1 and CDR2: LNHDA, SQIVND (reference sequence). This CDR3 reads CASSPLAGGPGANEQFF. The CDR3 region has the DNA TGTGCCAGTAGTCCCCTCGCGGGAGGGCCAGGGGCCAATGAGCAGTTCTTC.

The rearrangement joins TRBV4-1 to TRBJ1-5, with 8 positions matching TRBD1. With 0 bases clipped from V and 4 bases from J, the junction kept 8 bases outside the gene matches. CDR1 and CDR2 from the germline V gene are MGHRA and YSYEKL. The CDR3 covers 17 residues. For the CDR3, the DNA is TGCGCCAGCAGCCAAGACTACGGCACAGGGGGAAATCAGCCCCAGCATTTT. The encoded protein is CASSQDYGTGGNQPQHF.

The chain combines TRBV7-2 with TRBJ1-3, with TRBD1 as a possible D gene (5 bases). This CDR3 is 14 amino acids long. The germline V and J ends were trimmed by 4 bases and 0 bases, with 7 bases remaining between them. Germline V gene data show CDR1 as SGHTA and CDR2 as FQGNSA. The CDR3 loop reads CASSSDSSGNTIYF. The CDR3, as DNA: TGTGCCAGCAGCTCAGACAGCTCTGGAAACACCATATATTTT.

The chain combines TRBV5-1 with TRBJ2-5, with 7 bases matching TRBD2. Trimming at V came to 6 bases and at J to 1 base, leaving 6 bases not matched to a gene. This CDR3 has 14 amino acids. Germline V gene data show CDR1 as SGHRS and CDR2 as YFSETQ. CDR3: CASTYSGSQETQYF. The DNA of the CDR3 is TGCGCCAGCACCTATAGCGGGTCCCAAGAGACCCAGTACTTC.

In its sample, this clone was seen once. The CDR3 DNA sequence: TGTGCCAGCAGTGGTAGCGGGAACAGTTACGAGCAGTACTTC. This encodes CASSGSGNSYEQYF. The chain combines TRBV6-1 with TRBJ2-7, with 8 bases lining up with TRBD2. After removal of 4 bases from V and 4 bases from J, the junction contained 6 bases not matched to a gene. Germline values: CDR1 MNHNS, CDR2 SASEGT. There are 14 residues in the CDR3.

The V call is TRBV19, the J call TRBJ2-4; 7 positions agree with TRBD1. The germline V gene encodes CDR1 LNHDA and CDR2 SQIVND (reference sequence). The V gene end was trimmed by 5 bases and the J gene end by 7 bases; junction bases not matched to a gene: 14. CDR3 length: 16 amino acids. Here the CDR3 reads CASSVLDRIGVNIQYF. CDR3 coding DNA: TGTGCCAGTAGTGTTTTGGACAGGATCGGGGTCAACATTCAGTACTTC.

The CDR3 spells CASSEALRAGQGYTF. In DNA, the CDR3 is TGTGCCAGCAGTGAAGCACTCAGGGCAGGGCAAGGCTACACCTTC. This chain joins TRBV2 and TRBJ1-2; D may be TRBD1 (5 bases). The CDR3 runs to 15 residues. V dropped 0 bases and J dropped 8 bases, with 16 bases sitting between them. Germline V gives CDR1 SNHLY, CDR2 FYNNEI.

The chain combines TRBV9 with TRBJ1-4; 7 bases match TRBD1. V lost 3 bases, J lost 8 bases, and 13 bases stayed unmatched. CDR1 is SGDLS, CDR2 YYNGEE, per germline. The CDR3 consists of 16 residues. For the CDR3, the DNA is TGTGCCAGCAGCGCACCTCAAATTGGGACAGCAGAAAAACTGTTTTTT. Translation gives CASSAPQIGTAEKLFF.

The rearrangement joins TRBV6-1 to TRBJ1-2; no reliable D call. V lost 6 bases to trimming and J lost 3 bases, with 11 bases between them. This CDR3 is built from 13 residues. Germline lookup yields CDR1 MNHNS and CDR2 SASEGT. CDR3 amino acids: CASSPRQDYGYTF. CDR3 nucleotide sequence: TGTGCCAGCAGCCCCAGACAAGACTATGGCTACACCTTC.

This rearrangement joins TRBV10-3 to TRBJ2-3; a weak D match, TRBD2 (5 bases). This CDR3 is built from 15 residues. The V gene's germline CDR1 is ENHRY and CDR2 SYGVKD. V lost 7 bases and J 4 bases, leaving 18 bases between the germline ends. CDR3 loop: CAINGGFSGADTQYF. The CDR3 nucleotides are TGTGCCATCAACGGAGGCTTCTCTGGGGCAGATACGCAGTATTTT.

The V call is TRBV27, the J call TRBJ2-5; the match to TRBD2 covers 7 bases. The germline V gene has CDR1 MNHEY and CDR2 SMNVEV (reference sequence). The CDR3 is 12 amino acids. CDR3 sequence reads: CALGGSGETQYF. The DNA of the CDR3 is TGTGCACTGGGAGGGTCTGGCGAGACCCAGTACTTC.